This entry describes one TCR beta chain. Its antigen is unidentified. This sample stems from a study of circulating and synovial CD4+ cells in juvenile arthritis. The study, taken as a whole, reports: Circulating pathogenic-like lymphocytes shared a substantially higher fraction of CDR3 sequences with synovium than bulk blood. Some such blood samples were as oligoclonal as synovium. T cell genome counts differed by at least an order of magnitude between CPL and CD4 samples.

In germline, CDR1 is MRHNA, CDR2 SNTAGT. The CDR3 covers 13 residues. Trimming pared 4 bases from V and 2 bases from J, leaving 6 bases between. The assay was immunoSEQ multiplex PCR, and TCRdb's table has in-frame clones only and misses some. The table shows several thousand clones, with 81% occurring only once. This receptor was identified in a human donor with juvenile idiopathic arthritis. The gene calls are TRBV6-4 and TRBJ1-3; D might be TRBD1 (5 bases). Sequenced input: CD4+ T cells from synovial fluid. CDR3 DNA: TGTGCCAGCAGTGGACAGCCTGGAAACACCATATATTTT. This codes for CASSGQPGNTIYF.